This passage covers 3 T cell receptor beta chains from one sample sequenced in a study of radiation and T cells in renal cell carcinoma. Sequencing was performed with immunoSEQ multiplex PCR; in TCRdb, only in-frame clones are kept and a portion is missing. The sample carries 120,000 to 150,000 clones, approximately 86% recorded once. The time point denotes: blood 4 weeks post-SBRT, at nephrectomy. Specified treatment: 15 Gy SBRT to primary tumor, nephrectomy 4 weeks later. The sample here was blood, taken from a patient whose treatment included radiotherapy and nephrectomy. The receptors come from a woman aged 45-59 years with renal cell carcinoma.

This clone turned up a few times. The chain employs TRBV19 and TRBJ1-5; D perhaps matches TRBD1 (5 bases). The CDR3 runs to 14 residues. V dropped 10 bases and J dropped 5 bases, with 18 bases sitting between them. CDR1 LNHDA and CDR2 SQIVND come from the germline V gene (reference sequence). CDR3 coding DNA: TGTGCCACCGATTCCCGGGGGTTGGATCAGCCCCAGCATTTT. As protein: CATDSRGLDQPQHF.

The chain uses TRBV7-2 and TRBJ2-2; 8 bases agree with TRBD2. The CDR3 covers 15 residues. Germline V gives CDR1 SGHTA, CDR2 FQGNSA. V gave up 2 bases and J gave up 5 bases; unmatched junction bases: 4. The CDR3 sequence: CASSLKTSVTGELFF. In DNA, the CDR3 is TGTGCCAGCAGCTTAAAGACTAGCGTGACCGGGGAGCTGTTTTTT.

The J gene is TRBJ1-2, the V gene TRBV23-1; tentatively, D is TRBD1 (6 bases). TRBV23-1 counts as an open reading frame of uncertain function. The V gene lost 4 bases and the J gene lost 6 bases, with 15 bases spanning the gap. The CDR3 runs 14 residues. The DNA of the CDR3 is TGCGCCAGCAGTCCCCCGTTGGACAGCGATGGCTACACCTTC. Translated: CASSPPLDSDGYTF.